Following are 20 T cell receptor beta chains from one sample sequenced in a study of regulatory T cells in long-lasting Graves disease. To make TCR beta libraries, researchers used iRepertoire HTBI primers and Arm-PCR of CDR3 regions. MiXCR, run by TCRdb on the multiplex PCR reads, gives a single entry per CDR3 protein. Here the sample spans some 400,000 distinct CDR3 sequences, 15% being singletons. Stated time point: newly diagnosed GD, antithyroid drugs for less than 3 months. TCR sequences were obtained from RNA taken from PBMCs. This sample was also put to use in a study of T cells in Graves' hyperthyroidism and ophthalmopathy.

This material consisted of peripheral blood mononuclear cells (PBMCs), taken at new diagnosis, from a patient treated with antithyroid drugs. These receptors were collected from a woman in her twenties or thirties with Graves disease.

Ten or more counts support this clonotype. The CDR3 is CASSLLEEGGDTQYF. DNA of the CDR3: TGTGCCAGCAGCTTATTAGAGGAAGGAGGTGATACGCAGTATTTT. The rearrangement uses TRBV11-1 and TRBJ2-3; a weak D match, TRBD2 (5 bases). V dropped 2 bases and J dropped 6 bases, with 15 bases sitting between them. Germline V gives CDR1 SGHAT, CDR2 FQDESV (reference sequence). The CDR3 consists of 15 residues.

This clonotype was found many times. This rearrangement joins TRBV6-1 to TRBJ2-7; TRBD1 is a possible D gene (6 bases). Between the trimmed V and J ends, which lost 10 bases and 3 bases, there was a span of 22 bases. Germline CDR1 MNHNS, CDR2 SASEGT. The CDR3 length is 15 residues. The CDR3 loop reads CATQLRDRPNYEQYF. The CDR3 coding sequence is TGTGCCACCCAATTAAGAGACAGGCCAAACTACGAGCAGTACTTC.

The chain carries TRBV2 and TRBJ2-7; 8 bases agree with TRBD1. The V gene end was trimmed by 9 bases and the J gene end by 2 bases; junction bases not matched to a gene: 6. This CDR3 comprises 13 residues. The germline V gene has CDR1 SNHLY and CDR2 FYNNEI. The CDR3 coding sequence is TGTGCCAGAGCCCTGGGACAGGCCTACGAGCAGTACTTC. Amino acids: CARALGQAYEQYF. The entire variable domain, with the rest obtained from reference TRBV2 and TRBJ2-7, is as follows: EPEVTQTPSHQVTQMGQEVILRCVPISNHLYFYWYRQILGQKVEFLVSFYNNEISEKSEIFDDQFSVERPDGSNFTLKIRSTKLEDSAMYFCARALGQAYEQYFGPGTRLTVT.

Many counts were recorded for this clonotype. V is TRBV11-2 and J is TRBJ2-7, with D tentatively TRBD1 or TRBD2 (5 bases each). The CDR3 has 13 residues. Trimming removed 4 bases at V and 4 bases at J, with 11 bases between. Germline CDR1 reads SGHAT; CDR2 reads FQNNGV. CDR3 protein: CASSSSGPYEQYF. In DNA, the CDR3 is TGTGCCAGCAGCTCATCGGGGCCATACGAGCAGTACTTC.

This clonotype was observed at least ten times. V is TRBV27 and J is TRBJ2-3; no clear D gene. Trimming stripped 4 bases from V and 2 bases from J, with 19 bases between. CDR3 size: 17 residues. Germline V gene lookup returns CDR1 MNHEY and CDR2 SMNVEV (reference sequence). For the CDR3, the DNA is TGTGCCAGCAGTTCCGACGTTCTGGGCGGCCCCACAGATACGCAGTATTTT. This codes for CASSSDVLGGPTDTQYF.

This clonotype was recorded many times. The V call is TRBV15, the J call TRBJ2-7; TRBD1 might be the D (6 bases). Germline V gene lookup returns CDR1 LNHNV and CDR2 YYDKDF (reference sequence). This CDR3 is built from 14 residues. Trimming shortened V by 2 bases and J by 4 bases, and 12 bases separated the two germline ends. The CDR3 DNA is TGTGCCACCAGCAGACAGGACAGATTTTACGAGCAGTACTTC. Its translation is CATSRQDRFYEQYF. Drawing the rest from reference TRBV15 and TRBJ2-7, the complete variable domain is DAMVIQNPRYQVTQFGKPVTLSCSQTLNHNVMYWYQQKSSQAPKLLFHYYDKDFNNEADTPDNFQSRRPNTSFCFLDIRSPGLGDTAMYLCATSRQDRFYEQYFGPGTRLTVT.

This rearrangement joins TRBV9 to TRBJ2-2; D is possibly TRBD2 (6 bases). Per the germline V gene, CDR1 is SGDLS and CDR2 is YYNGEE. The CDR3 has 16 residues. The V end was cut by 1 base, the J end by 2 bases, with 12 bases between. The CDR3 region has the DNA TGTGCCAGCAGCGTAAGGGTAGCGGCCAACACCGGGGAGCTGTTTTTT. Encoded protein: CASSVRVAANTGELFF.

This clonotype turned up a few times. The junction departs from germline at one end; a sequencing error may be responsible. This sequence joins TRBV6-1 and TRBJ1-1; no clear D. The V gene's germline CDR1 is MNHNS and CDR2 SASEGT. The CDR3 loop spans 13 amino acids. This CDR3 reads CATSDLMNTEAFF. Written as DNA, the CDR3 is TGTGCCACCAGTGACCTCATGAACACTGAAGCTTTCTTT.

This clonotype was counted at least ten times. The V gene is TRBV27, the J gene TRBJ2-1, with 11 bases fitting TRBD2. CDR3 length: 18 residues. CDR1 MNHEY and CDR2 SMNVEV come from the germline V gene (reference sequence). With 3 bases clipped from V and 6 bases from J, the junction kept 13 bases outside the gene matches. The CDR3 is CASSLGRGLAAPGNEQFF. In DNA, the CDR3 is TGTGCCAGCAGTTTGGGTAGGGGACTAGCGGCGCCCGGCAATGAGCAGTTCTTC.

The chain recombines TRBV20-1 with TRBJ2-1, with 11 bases lining up with TRBD2. With V trimmed by 5 bases and J by 6 bases, 9 bases remained unmatched. Germline-derived CDR1 and CDR2 are DFQATT and SNEGSKA (reference sequence). CDR3 length: 15 amino acids. CDR3 amino acids: CSAATGTSGLNEQFF. The CDR3 DNA sequence: TGCAGTGCTGCAACCGGGACTAGCGGCCTCAATGAGCAGTTCTTC.

This sequence joins TRBV4-1 and TRBJ1-3; D not resolved. V dropped 1 base and J dropped 2 bases, with 6 bases sitting between them. The germline CDR1 and CDR2 sequences are MGHRA and YSYEKL. The CDR3 consists of 14 residues. As DNA, the CDR3 is TGCGCCAGCAGCCAAGTGCAGGCTGGAAACACCATATATTTT. This sequence encodes CASSQVQAGNTIYF.

The V and J genes are TRBV27 and TRBJ2-7, with 7 bases fitting TRBD1. CDR1 and CDR2 from the germline V gene are MNHEY and SMNVEV (reference sequence). There are 13 residues in the CDR3. V gave up 6 bases and J gave up 4 bases; unmatched junction bases: 6. CDR3: CASRRGRVYEQYF. In DNA form, the CDR3 reads TGTGCCAGCAGAAGGGGGCGCGTATACGAGCAGTACTTC.

In this sample, this clonotype turned up a few times. The chain carries TRBV5-1 and TRBJ2-7; tentatively, D is TRBD2 (6 bases). The CDR3 totals 16 residues. With 2 bases removed from V and 5 bases from J, the gap between germline ends came to 20 bases. Germline V CDR1 and CDR2: SGHRS, YFSETQ. The CDR3 coding sequence is TGCGCCAGCAGCTTACTGCCGGGAGAGACTCCCCACGAGCAGTACTTC. Translation gives CASSLLPGETPHEQYF.

This clonotype was seen repeatedly, ten times or more. This chain joins TRBV5-6 and TRBJ2-7; D is unclear. The CDR3 is made up of 13 amino acids. The ends were cut back, 2 bases at V and 2 bases at J, with 8 bases in the middle. Germline V lookup: CDR1 SGHDT, CDR2 YYEEEE. CDR3 protein: CASSFGATYEQYF. CDR3 coding DNA: TGTGCCAGCAGCTTCGGAGCCACCTACGAGCAGTACTTC.

This clonotype was detected ten times or more. V and J are TRBV3-1 and TRBJ1-1; D is ambiguous. V shed 0 bases and J shed 0 bases, with 17 bases lying between them. The germline gives CDR1 LGHDT, CDR2 YNNKEL (reference sequence). This CDR3 is built from 18 residues. The CDR3 DNA reads TGTGCCAGCAGCCAAGATACGATTCAACCCCACATGAACACTGAAGCTTTCTTT. This gives the protein CASSQDTIQPHMNTEAFF. The full variable domain, its missing parts supplied by reference TRBV3-1 and TRBJ1-1, is DTAVSQTPKYLVTQMGNDKSIKCEQNLGHDTMYWYKQDSKKFLKIMFSYNNKELIINETVPNRFSPKSPDKAHLNLHINSLELGDSAVYFCASSQDTIQPHMNTEAFFGQGTRLTVV.

V gene TRBV2 combines with J gene TRBJ2-7; the match to TRBD2 covers 10 bases. CDR3 size: 14 residues. V lost 11 bases to trimming and J lost 2 bases; unmatched junction nucleotides: 9. Germline lookup yields CDR1 SNHLY and CDR2 FYNNEI. In DNA form, the CDR3 reads TGTGCCGGAGGACTAGCGGACCAGACCTACGAGCAGTACTTC. It yields the protein CAGGLADQTYEQYF.

This clonotype was seen at least ten times. This chain uses TRBV18 with TRBJ2-5, with D unclear. The end of the DNA is better explained by TRBJ2-1, so the J call may be wrong. Germline V CDR1 and CDR2: KGHSH, LQKENI. The CDR3 sequence is 14 residues long. The CDR3 loop reads CASSPPRQLNEQFF. The CDR3, as DNA: TGTGCCAGCTCACCACCGAGGCAGTTAAATGAGCAGTTCTTC.

This clonotype appeared many times. The CDR3 sequence: CASSLSMEVYGYTF. As DNA, the CDR3 is TGTGCCAGCAGTTTATCGATGGAGGTCTATGGCTACACCTTC. The chain joins TRBV27 to TRBJ1-2, with D hard to call. V lost 0 bases to trimming and J lost 4 bases, with 9 bases between them. Per the germline V gene, CDR1 is MNHEY and CDR2 is SMNVEV (reference sequence). The CDR3 has 14 residues.

V usage is TRBV5-5 and J usage is TRBJ1-5; D is ambiguous. V was cut by 0 bases and J by 2 bases, with 6 bases left in between. CDR1 is SGHKS and CDR2 is YYEKEE in the germline V gene (reference sequence). The CDR3 is made up of 14 amino acids. The CDR3 is CASSLEQGNQPQHF. CDR3 bases: TGTGCCAGCAGCTTGGAACAAGGCAATCAGCCCCAGCATTTT. Full variable domain (rest looked up from reference TRBV5-5 and TRBJ1-5): DAGVTQSPTHLIKTRGQQVTLRCSPISGHKSVSWYQQVLGQGPQFIFQYYEKEERGRGNFPDRFSARQFPNYSSELNVNALLLGDSALYLCASSLEQGNQPQHFGDGTRLSIL.

The rearrangement joins TRBV7-2 to TRBJ2-1; the match to TRBD2 covers 9 bases. Germline CDR1 reads SGHTA; CDR2 reads FQGNSA. The CDR3 covers 15 residues. J gave up 5 bases and V 0 bases, and 2 bases lay outside the gene matches. CDR3 protein: CASSLARTSDNEQFF. The CDR3 coding sequence is TGTGCCAGCAGCTTAGCGCGGACTAGCGACAATGAGCAGTTCTTC.